This is a list of T cell receptor beta chains from one sample in a study of blood T cell repertoires in COVID-19. Clones were sequenced by immunoSEQ multiplex PCR, and TCRdb holds only the in-frame ones, with some missing. The data hold fewer than 500,000 clones, with around 88% observed a single time. Specimen: peripheral blood. The receptors were gathered from a woman in her twenties or thirties with acute or convalescent COVID-19. The CDR3 runs from the conserved cysteine through the conserved F or W.

j_call,v_call,cdr3_aa
TRBJ2-3,TRBV7-6,CASGRWSDTQYF
TRBJ2-5,TRBV29-1,CSVAGGQETQYF
TRBJ2-7,TRBV28,CASSLLGLWQGFFEQYF
TRBJ1-5,TRBV24-1,CATSDDTGGIGSNQPQHF
TRBJ1-5,TRBV12-2,CALFRQPQHF
TRBJ2-1,TRBV7-2,CASSFGGALREEQFF
TRBJ1-2,TRBV5-5,CASSLRLTGDPDYGYTF
TRBJ1-5,TRBV18,CASSPGRNNQPQHF
TRBJ2-7,TRBV5-6,CASSTPLGTGGLREQYF
TRBJ1-5,TRBV7-6,CASSLGRGGNQPQHF
TRBJ2-5,TRBV7-8,CASTHSFGREETQYF
TRBJ1-1,TRBV25-1,CASSEYVMTEAFF
TRBJ2-5,TRBV7-3,CASSRPGGGGTQYF
TRBJ2-7,TRBV18,CASSPNTGGVEQYF
TRBJ1-6,TRBV5-6,CASSLGRVGSPLHF
TRBJ2-2,TRBV7-2,CASSLGLAGLGELFF
TRBJ1-2,TRBV5-6,CASSMGTSGYTF
TRBJ1-1,TRBV7-9,CASSLIGNTEAFF
TRBJ2-3,TRBV9,CASSVITQGVDTQYF
TRBJ1-2,TRBV10-3,CAISDSYGYTF
TRBJ2-1,TRBV27,CASSPALAGAGFGKQFF
TRBJ2-3,TRBV28,CASSTQGTLVTQYF
TRBJ2-1,TRBV2,CASSALLGVYNEQFF
TRBJ2-7,TRBV6-6,CASSLRDYEQYF
TRBJ2-1,TRBV18,CASSPAQTSGGADEQFF
TRBJ1-5,TRBV7-9,CASSSPVEPQHF
TRBJ1-2,TRBV4-1,CASSQGGANPGYGYTF
TRBJ1-1,TRBV5-5,CASSSRHGGTEAFF
TRBJ2-5,TRBV24-1,CATSDLGQGKETQYF
TRBJ1-4,TRBV19,CASNDGTSNEKLFF
TRBJ2-5,TRBV30,CAWSVPRGFEETQYF
TRBJ2-3,TRBV28,CASRLADSTDTQYF
TRBJ1-4,TRBV28,CASSFSGGPNEKLFF
TRBJ2-7,TRBV7-2,CASSYVGTDPYEQYF
TRBJ2-7,TRBV15,CATSRDLSQGALEQYF
TRBJ2-1,TRBV5-6,CASSFLGQFSYNEQFF
TRBJ2-7,TRBV30,CAFSLSYEQYF
TRBJ2-3,TRBV9,CASSPRQGSSTDTQYF
TRBJ1-2,TRBV5-1,CASSSATDYGYTF
TRBJ1-1,TRBV12-2,CASRLATGGTEAFF
TRBJ2-7,TRBV7-8,CASSLAEIRGSEQYF
TRBJ2-1,TRBV30,CAWRAGNEQFF
TRBJ2-7,TRBV9,CASSPRGTSYEQYF
TRBJ1-1,TRBV4-1,CASSRMTGEWTEAFF
TRBJ1-6,TRBV2,CASRPGQGFSSYNSPLHF
TRBJ2-3,TRBV13,CASSAIGRLGQDTQYF
TRBJ2-3,TRBV7-2,CASSLAATTDTQYF
TRBJ2-2,TRBV28,CASSFLAGGRYTGELFF
TRBJ1-4,TRBV6-5,CASRGGEATNEKLFF
TRBJ2-5,TRBV19,CASSTQHRGLWETQYF
TRBJ1-2,TRBV6-5,CASSYGGVANYGYTF
TRBJ1-2,TRBV10-3,CAISGEDYGYTF
TRBJ1-2,TRBV28,CASSLAQGNYGYTF
TRBJ2-1,TRBV25-1,CASSSVQDRHNEQFF
TRBJ2-7,TRBV5-1,CASSSGTGVYEQYF
TRBJ1-6,TRBV7-9,CASSPDRDNSPLHF
TRBJ1-2,TRBV9,CASSEGSGQRQGYTF
TRBJ2-5,TRBV12-5,CASGVGQGFYQETQYF
TRBJ1-6,TRBV7-3,CASARGAAGNSPLHF
TRBJ2-2,TRBV12-3/TRBV12-4,CASSLLRTGELFF